This T cell receptor beta chain stems from a study of T cells in Graves' hyperthyroidism and ophthalmopathy. RNA transcripts yielded amplified TCR beta CDR3 regions. The HTBI primer set was used in a first-round RT-PCR of the TCR CDR3. TCRdb independently ran MiXCR on the multiplex PCR reads; one entry per CDR3 protein. Of approximately 510,000 distinct CDR3 sequences in the sample, about a fifth were seen once. CDR1 is MNHNS, CDR2 SASEGT, per germline. Trimming cost V 1 base and J 3 bases, with 13 bases left between them. The CDR3 totals 15 residues. The genes are TRBV6-1 and TRBJ2-7; D not resolved. The sequence came from a man in his late teens or twenties with Graves' hyperthyroidism. Source material: blood. The CDR3, as DNA: TGTGCCAGCAGTGAAGGGTTAGCCGTAAACTACGAGCAGTACTTC. Encoded protein: CASSEGLAVNYEQYF.